The present entry profiles one TCR beta chain with its context. The repertoire was sequenced with immunoSEQ multiplex PCR; TCRdb's copy has only in-frame clones and lacks some. The profile shows about 130,000 clones, over 90% of them singletons. This sample was taken from a study of control samples from healthy donors and cancer patients. V was clipped by 4 bases and J by 6 bases, with 16 bases between them. There are 14 residues in the CDR3. The V gene's germline CDR1 is SGHRS and CDR2 YFSETQ. Sequencing was done on a sample of PBMCs. The chain links TRBV5-1 to TRBJ1-1, with D maybe TRBD1 (5 bases). This clonotype was obtained from a man in his 60s with colorectal cancer. For the CDR3, the DNA is TGCGCCAGCAGCGAGGGGAGGCTTCGAGCTGAAGCTTTCTTT. It yields the protein CASSEGRLRAEAFF.